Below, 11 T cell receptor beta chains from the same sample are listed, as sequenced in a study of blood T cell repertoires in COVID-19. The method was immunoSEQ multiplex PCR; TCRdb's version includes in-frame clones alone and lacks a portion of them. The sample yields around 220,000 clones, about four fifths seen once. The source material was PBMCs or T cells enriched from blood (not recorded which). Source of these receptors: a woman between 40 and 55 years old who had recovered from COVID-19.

The DNA of the CDR3 is TGTGCCAGCAGCGCGGGGCCGGGACTAGCGGGCCTTAGCACAGATACGCAGTATTTT. The encoded protein is CASSAGPGLAGLSTDTQYF. The V call is TRBV9, the J call TRBJ2-3; TRBD2 matches 12 bases. Germline V gives CDR1 SGDLS, CDR2 YYNGEE. Germline trimming cut 3 bases from V and 0 bases from J; bases unmatched to any gene: 11. This CDR3 spans 19 amino acids.

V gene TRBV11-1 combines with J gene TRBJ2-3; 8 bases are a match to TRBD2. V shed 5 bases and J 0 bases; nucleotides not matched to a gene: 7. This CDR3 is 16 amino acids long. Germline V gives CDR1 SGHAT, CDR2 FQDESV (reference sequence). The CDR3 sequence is CASSPRAGGSTDTQYF. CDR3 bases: TGTGCCAGCAGCCCAAGGGCGGGGGGTAGCACAGATACGCAGTATTTT.

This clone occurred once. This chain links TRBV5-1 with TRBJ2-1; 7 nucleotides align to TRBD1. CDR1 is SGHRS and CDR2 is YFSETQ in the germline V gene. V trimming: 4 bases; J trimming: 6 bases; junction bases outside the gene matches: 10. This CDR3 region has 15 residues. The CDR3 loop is CASSPGDRYGNEQFF. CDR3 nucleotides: TGCGCCAGCAGCCCCGGGGACAGATACGGCAATGAGCAGTTCTTC.

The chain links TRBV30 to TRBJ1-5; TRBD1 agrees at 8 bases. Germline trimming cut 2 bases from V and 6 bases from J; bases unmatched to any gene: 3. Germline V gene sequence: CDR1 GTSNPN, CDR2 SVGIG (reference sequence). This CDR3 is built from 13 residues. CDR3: CAWSRTGSQPQHF. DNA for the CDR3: TGTGCCTGGAGTCGGACAGGGAGTCAGCCCCAGCATTTT.

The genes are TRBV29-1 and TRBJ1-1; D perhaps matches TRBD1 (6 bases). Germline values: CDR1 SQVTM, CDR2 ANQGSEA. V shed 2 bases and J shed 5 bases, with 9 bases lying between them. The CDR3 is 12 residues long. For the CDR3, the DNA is TGCAGCGTTGAACAGGACAGAACTGAAGCTTTCTTT. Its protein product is CSVEQDRTEAFF.

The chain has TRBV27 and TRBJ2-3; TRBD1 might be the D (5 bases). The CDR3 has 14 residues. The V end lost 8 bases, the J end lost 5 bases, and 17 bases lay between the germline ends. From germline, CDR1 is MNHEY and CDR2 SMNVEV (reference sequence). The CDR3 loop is CASPGRGSGDTQYF. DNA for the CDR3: TGTGCCAGCCCAGGTAGGGGAAGTGGAGATACGCAGTATTTT.

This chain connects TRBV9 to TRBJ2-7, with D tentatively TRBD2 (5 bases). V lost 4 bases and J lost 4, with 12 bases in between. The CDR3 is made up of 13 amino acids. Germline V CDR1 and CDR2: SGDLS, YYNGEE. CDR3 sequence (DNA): TGTGCCAGCAGCCCGGGGAACTCTTACGAGCAGTACTTC. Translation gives CASSPGNSYEQYF.

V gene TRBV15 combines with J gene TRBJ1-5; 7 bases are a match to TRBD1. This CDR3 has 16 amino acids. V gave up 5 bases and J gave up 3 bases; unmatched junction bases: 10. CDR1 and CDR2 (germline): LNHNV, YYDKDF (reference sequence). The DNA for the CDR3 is TGTGCCACCAGCGCCCCTCCAGACAGGGTCAATCAGCCCCAGCATTTT. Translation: CATSAPPDRVNQPQHF. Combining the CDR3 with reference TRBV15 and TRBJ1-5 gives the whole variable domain DAMVIQNPRYQVTQFGKPVTLSCSQTLNHNVMYWYQQKSSQAPKLLFHYYDKDFNNEADTPDNFQSRRPNTSFCFLDIRSPGLGDTAMYLCATSAPPDRVNQPQHFGDGTRLSIL.

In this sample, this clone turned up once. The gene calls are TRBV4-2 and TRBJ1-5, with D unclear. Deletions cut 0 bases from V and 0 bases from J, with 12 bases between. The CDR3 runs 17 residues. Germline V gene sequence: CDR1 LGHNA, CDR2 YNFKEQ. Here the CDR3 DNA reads TGTGCCAGCAGCCAAGAACAGAGTATCGCTAGCAATCAGCCCCAGCATTTT. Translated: CASSQEQSIASNQPQHF.

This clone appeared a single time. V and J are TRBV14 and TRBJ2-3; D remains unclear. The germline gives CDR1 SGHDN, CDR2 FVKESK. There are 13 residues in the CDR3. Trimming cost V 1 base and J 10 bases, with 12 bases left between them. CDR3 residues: CASSQGAPSPQYF. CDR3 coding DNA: TGTGCCAGCAGCCAAGGCGCCCCATCCCCGCAGTATTTT.

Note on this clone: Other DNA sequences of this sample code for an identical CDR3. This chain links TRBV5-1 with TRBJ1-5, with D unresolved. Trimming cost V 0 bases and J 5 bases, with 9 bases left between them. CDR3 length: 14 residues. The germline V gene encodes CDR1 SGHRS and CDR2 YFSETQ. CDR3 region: CASSLEGGYQPQHF. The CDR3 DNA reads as TGCGCCAGCAGCTTGGAGGGCGGGTATCAGCCCCAGCATTTT. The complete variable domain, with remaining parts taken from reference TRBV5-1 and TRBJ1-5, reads KAGVTQTPRYLIKTRGQQVTLSCSPISGHRSVSWYQQTPGQGLQFLFEYFSETQRNKGNFPGRFSGRQFSNSRSEMNVSTLELGDSALYLCASSLEGGYQPQHFGDGTRLSIL.